A single sample is the source of the 17 T cell receptor beta chains below, sequenced in a study of T cell repertoires in cytomegalovirus infection. MiXCR, run by TCRdb on the reads, gives a single entry per CDR3 protein. The repertoire holds about 310,000 distinct CDR3 sequences, with around 25% as singletons. No antigens are known for them. The specimen was cultured PBMCs, collected from culture after CMV antigen stimulation. All receptors derive from a human donor in good health (CMV status not recorded). Some clones in this sample may be carry-over from other donors' samples.

The chain joins TRBV4-1 to TRBJ2-3, with 9 bases matching TRBD2. This CDR3 contains 16 residues. V lost 1 base, J lost 3 bases, and 5 bases stayed unmatched. Germline V lookup: CDR1 MGHRA, CDR2 YSYEKL. CDR3 amino acids: CASSQGTSAKTDTQYF. Here the CDR3 DNA reads TGCGCCAGCAGCCAAGGGACTAGCGCAAAAACAGATACGCAGTATTTT.

This clonotype was found many times. This chain connects TRBV12-5 to TRBJ1-2; TRBD1 matches at 7 bases. V lost 3 bases, J lost 8 bases, and 9 bases stayed unmatched. Germline assignment: CDR1 LGHNT and CDR2 FRNRAP. The CDR3 spans 14 residues. CDR3: CASGLGTVLWGYTF. Written as DNA, the CDR3 is TGTGCTAGTGGTTTAGGGACAGTCCTATGGGGCTACACCTTC.

This chain joins TRBV10-3 and TRBJ2-1, with D perhaps matching TRBD2 (6 bases). Trimming took off 5 bases at V and 6 bases at J, with 23 bases between the two ends. CDR3 length: 17 residues. Germline V gives CDR1 ENHRY, CDR2 SYGVKD. The CDR3, as DNA: TGTGCCATCAGTCAACACGTGACCCTGCGGGGCGTCAATGAGCAGTTCTTC. Protein sequence: CAISQHVTLRGVNEQFF.

This chain links TRBV28 with TRBJ2-1; 16 bases agree with TRBD2. The CDR3 is 20 amino acids. V trimming: 3 bases; J trimming: 2 bases; junction bases outside the gene matches: 10. Germline V gene sequence: CDR1 MDHEN, CDR2 SYDVKM. CDR3 in DNA: TGTGCCAGCAGTTTCCCCGGGACTAGCGGGAGGGCTCCCCCCTACAATGAGCAGTTCTTC. It is translated as CASSFPGTSGRAPPYNEQFF.

This clonotype showed up many times. J is TRBJ2-1 and V is TRBV6-2 or TRBV6-3, with 13 bases aligning to TRBD2. Germline values: CDR1 MNHEY, CDR2 SVGEGT. Trimming at V came to 4 bases and at J to 0 bases, leaving 9 bases not matched to a gene. This CDR3 has 19 amino acids. CDR3 sequence (DNA): TGTGCCAGCAGTTCCCTGGGACTAGCGGGATTCAGCTCCTACAATGAGCAGTTCTTC. Residues: CASSSLGLAGFSSYNEQFF.

This clonotype came up a few times. The chain links TRBV7-6 to TRBJ2-1; D is perhaps TRBD2 (6 bases). CDR3 length: 14 residues. The V gene's germline CDR1 is SGHVS and CDR2 FNYEAQ. V was trimmed by 8 bases and J by 3 bases, leaving 14 bases between them. The CDR3: CASLSGSGYNEQFF. For the CDR3, the DNA is TGTGCCAGCCTCTCGGGTAGCGGCTACAATGAGCAGTTCTTC.

This clonotype showed up just a few times. CDR3 coding DNA: TGCGCCAGCAGCCAAGGGGACTCTCATTATCGTGGCTACACCTTC. Its translation: CASSQGDSHYRGYTF. J is TRBJ1-2 and V is TRBV4-3; perhaps TRBD1 as D (5 bases). Germline loops: CDR1 LGHNA, CDR2 YSLEER. The CDR3 consists of 15 residues. Between the trimmed V and J ends, which lost 1 base and 7 bases, there was a span of 16 bases.

In this sample, this clonotype turned up many times. CDR3 coding DNA: TGCAGTGCTAAAAGGCCACAGGACTATGGCTACACCTTC. Amino acid sequence: CSAKRPQDYGYTF. This chain connects TRBV20-1 to TRBJ1-2, with a possible D match to TRBD1 (5 bases). Germline V gives CDR1 DFQATT, CDR2 SNEGSKA (reference sequence). Between the trimmed V and J ends, which lost 4 bases and 3 bases, there was a span of 12 bases. This CDR3 has 13 amino acids.

This chain joins TRBV19 and TRBJ2-2; 10 bases fit TRBD2. CDR1 is LNHDA and CDR2 is SQIVND in the germline V gene (reference sequence). The CDR3 spans 20 residues. V lost 7 bases, J lost 5 bases, and 22 bases stayed unmatched. CDR3 region: CASNNPQGGHPSGSTGELFF. DNA for the CDR3: TGTGCCAGTAACAACCCACAGGGAGGGCACCCTAGCGGGAGTACCGGGGAGCTGTTTTTT.

The chain combines TRBV28 with TRBJ2-3, with 11 bases that match TRBD2. CDR3 size: 17 residues. Germline values: CDR1 MDHEN, CDR2 SYDVKM. The V segment lost 6 bases and the J segment 1 base; nucleotides outside the gene matches: 9. CDR3 sequence: CASRGDLAGGRTDTQYF. The CDR3 DNA reads TGTGCCAGCAGAGGAGACCTAGCGGGAGGTCGCACAGATACGCAGTATTTT.

In its sample, this clonotype was seen a few times. The rearrangement links TRBV12-3 or TRBV12-4 to TRBJ1-4; TRBD1 is a possible D gene (6 bases). CDR3 length: 15 amino acids. Trimming cost V 5 bases and J 3 bases, with 13 bases left between them. Written as DNA, the CDR3 is TGTGCCAGCAGTCATTCGTGGACAGCTAATGAAAAACTGTTTTTT. Translating gives CASSHSWTANEKLFF.

This clonotype showed up many times. J is TRBJ1-1 and V is TRBV19; the D gene is possibly TRBD1 (6 bases). Germline CDR1 is LNHDA and CDR2 is SQIVND (reference sequence). The CDR3 totals 15 residues. V was pared by 6 bases and J by 1 base, with 15 bases between. As DNA, the CDR3 is TGTGCCAGTAGAGAACCGGGACAAAGGAACACTGAAGCTTTCTTT. Its protein product is CASREPGQRNTEAFF. Complete variable domain (other parts from reference TRBV19 and TRBJ1-1): DGGITQSPKYLFRKEGQNVTLSCEQNLNHDAMYWYRQDPGQGLRLIYYSQIVNDFQKGDIAEGYSVSREKKESFPLTVTSAQKNPTAFYLCASREPGQRNTEAFFGQGTRLTVV.

This clonotype turned up a few times. This chain uses TRBV7-2 with TRBJ2-1, with D tentatively TRBD1 (5 bases). The CDR3 has 14 residues. Trimming pared 1 base from V and 6 bases from J, leaving 10 bases between. CDR1 SGHTA and CDR2 FQGNSA come from the germline V gene. CDR3 sequence: CASSLGRVSNEQFF. Written as DNA, the CDR3 is TGTGCCAGCAGCTTAGGCAGGGTAAGCAATGAGCAGTTCTTC. The full variable domain, in which reference TRBV7-2 and TRBJ2-1 provide the parts outside the CDR3, is GAGVSQSPSNKVTEKGKDVELRCDPISGHTALYWYRQSLGQGLEFLIYFQGNSAPDKSGLPSDRFSAERTGGSVSTLTIQRTQQEDSAVYLCASSLGRVSNEQFFGPGTRLTVL.

The genes are TRBV6-6 and TRBJ2-1; D not certain. The CDR3 loop spans 13 amino acids. CDR1 MNHNY and CDR2 SVGAGI come from the germline V gene (reference sequence). Trimming shortened V by 2 bases and J by 8 bases, and 10 bases separated the two germline ends. CDR3 in DNA: TGTGCCAGCAGTTACACCCATAGCCATGAGCAGTTCTTC. Translation: CASSYTHSHEQFF.

The chain combines TRBV6-2 or TRBV6-3 with TRBJ2-1; TRBD2 matches at 16 bases. CDR1 and CDR2 from the germline V gene are MNHEY and SVGEGT. Losses at the gene ends were 6 bases for V and 0 bases for J; bases not matched to a gene: 5. The CDR3 is 18 residues long. This CDR3 reads CASSPGLAGGISYNEQFF. The DNA of the CDR3 is TGTGCCAGCAGCCCGGGACTAGCGGGAGGGATCTCCTACAATGAGCAGTTCTTC.

The chain is built from TRBV5-1 and TRBJ1-1; TRBD1 matches at 10 bases. CDR1 SGHRS and CDR2 YFSETQ come from the germline V gene. The CDR3 loop spans 16 amino acids. V dropped 0 bases and J dropped 5; count of bases not matched to a gene: 7. The CDR3 DNA sequence: TGCGCCAGCAGCTTGGCCGGGACAGGGGTTGGAACTGAAGCTTTCTTT. It encodes CASSLAGTGVGTEAFF.

This sequence joins TRBV5-1 and TRBJ2-7; TRBD2 agrees at 8 bases. J was trimmed by 5 bases and V by 6 bases; bases with no gene match: 4. This CDR3 is built from 12 residues. Germline-derived CDR1 and CDR2 are SGHRS and YFSETQ. CDR3: CASKGLADEQYF. CDR3 DNA: TGCGCCAGCAAAGGACTAGCAGACGAGCAGTACTTC.